This T cell receptor (beta chain) emerged from a study of glioma-infiltrating T cells. CDR3 length: 14 residues. Germline V lookup: CDR1 DFQATT, CDR2 SNEGSKA (reference sequence). TCR alpha and beta CDR3 regions were amplified from RNA using iRepertoire nested multiplex PCR. One-step reverse transcription and amplification started from approximately 100-400 ng of tissue mRNA or PBMC total RNA. MiXCR was run by TCRdb on the multiplex PCR reads, yielding one entry per CDR3 protein. This sample has fewer than 110,000 distinct CDR3 sequences, with under 30% found just once. Regarding the study as a whole: Above-expected tissue-blood divergence occurred in all gliomas, most in low-grade ones. CDR3 overlap between tissue and blood was very small.

About this clonotype: Its target is unknown. A clone one base away is much larger, so this may be a read error.

This chain links TRBV20-1 with TRBJ2-5; 13 nucleotides line up with TRBD2. This receptor was identified in a human donor with low-grade glioma or glioblastoma, undergoing nonglioma brain surgery, or in good health (not recorded which). The specimen sequenced was glioma tissue, nonneoplastic brain tissue, or PBMCs (not recorded which). The CDR3 bases are TGCAGTGCTAAAACTAGCGGGGGGGCGGAGACCCGGTACTTC. Translation gives CSAKTSGGAETRYF.